This TCR beta chain appears in the sequencing data of a study of spatial heterogeneity in lung cancer. General study points: The study found that expanded intratumoral alpha and beta TCR counts tracked tumor mutation counts.

This clonotype is classed as medium-sized. Its antigen is not known. Germline values: CDR1 SGHDT, CDR2 YYEEEE. This CDR3 has 13 residues. The V end was cut by 3 bases, the J end by 10 bases, with 14 bases between. TCRdb re-derived calls from the 5' RACE reads in MiXCR, one entry per CDR3 protein. The data hold roughly 3,900 distinct CDR3 sequences, with about a tenth observed a single time. Time point described: sample taken at primary tumor resection. No cells were sorted before sequencing. The whole RNA sequenced was extracted from tumor, nontumor lung or frozen PBMC. This chain links TRBV5-6 with TRBJ2-1; a possible D gene is TRBD1 (6 bases). Sequenced here: lung tumor tissue, sampled at surgery. The clonotype was recovered from a female donor with early-stage non-small cell lung cancer. The CDR3 nucleotides are TGTGCCAGCAGCTGGTGGGCAGGGGACGAGCAGTTCTTC. Translating it yields CASSWWAGDEQFF. The complete variable domain, with remaining parts taken from reference TRBV5-6 and TRBJ2-1, reads DAGVTQSPTHLIKTRGQQVTLRCSPKSGHDTVSWYQQALGQGPQFIFQYYEEEERQRGNFPDRFSGHQFPNYSSELNVNALLLGDSALYLCASSWWAGDEQFFGPGTRLTVL.